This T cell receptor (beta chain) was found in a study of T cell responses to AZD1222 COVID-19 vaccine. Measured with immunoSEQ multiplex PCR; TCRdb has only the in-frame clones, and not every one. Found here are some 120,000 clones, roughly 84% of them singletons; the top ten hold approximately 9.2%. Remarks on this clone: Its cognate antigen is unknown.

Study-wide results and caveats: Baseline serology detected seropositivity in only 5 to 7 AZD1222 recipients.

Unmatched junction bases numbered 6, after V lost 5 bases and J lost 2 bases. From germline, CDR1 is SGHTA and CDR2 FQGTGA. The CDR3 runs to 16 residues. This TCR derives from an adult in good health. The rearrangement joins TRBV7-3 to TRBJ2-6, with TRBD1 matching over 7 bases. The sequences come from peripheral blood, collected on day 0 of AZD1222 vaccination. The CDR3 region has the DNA TGTGCCAGCAGCCGTGGTGACAGGGCTGGGGCCAACGTCCTGACTTTC. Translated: CASSRGDRAGANVLTF.